This TCR beta chain was sequenced in a study of tumor-infiltrating lymphocytes in localized non-small cell lung cancer. Looking at the study overall: Patients included smokers and never-smokers with various histologies, some sampled after neoadjuvant chemotherapy. Resected tumor was paired with non-adjacent uninvolved lung from the same patient.

For this clone: What it binds is unknown.

TCRdb's copy holds only in-frame clones and misses some; the assay was immunoSEQ multiplex PCR. The data hold about 16,000 clones, with roughly 69% observed a single time. Study-level findings and limits: TCR sequencing covered a subset of patients with enough tissue. Tumor T-cell fraction was not associated with recurrence-free survival.

Losses at the gene ends were 2 bases for V and 3 bases for J; bases not matched to a gene: 5. Germline V CDR1 and CDR2: GTSNPN, SVGIG (reference sequence). This CDR3 is 14 amino acids long. The specimen was lung tumor tissue. The V gene is TRBV30, the J gene TRBJ1-1; 8 bases align to TRBD1. This TCR was recovered from a human donor with non-small cell lung cancer. CDR3 loop: CAWSPGGGYTEAFF. The CDR3, as DNA: TGTGCCTGGAGTCCAGGGGGCGGGTACACTGAAGCTTTCTTT.